This passage covers 32 T cell receptor beta chains from one sample sequenced in a study of T cell responses to AZD1222 COVID-19 vaccine. Sequenced by immunoSEQ multiplex PCR; TCRdb stores in-frame clones only, minus some. The data hold 110,000 to 150,000 clones, with 80% to 95% observed a single time. The source material was peripheral blood, sampled 28 days after the second AZD1222 dose. These receptors were taken from an adult who received the AZD1222 COVID-19 vaccine.

The chain joins TRBV2 to TRBJ2-7; D call uncertain. CDR3 length: 12 residues. In germline, CDR1 is SNHLY, CDR2 FYNNEI. V was clipped by 7 bases and J by 6 bases, with 13 bases between them. In nucleotides, the CDR3 is TGTGCCAGCATAGGGCTTCTAGGCGAGCAGTACTTC. It codes for CASIGLLGEQYF. Supplemented by reference TRBV2 and TRBJ2-7, the full variable domain reads EPEVTQTPSHQVTQMGQEVILRCVPISNHLYFYWYRQILGQKVEFLVSFYNNEISEKSEIFDDQFSVERPDGSNFTLKIRSTKLEDSAMYFCASIGLLGEQYFGPGTRLTVT.

J is TRBJ2-3 and V is TRBV11-2; 13 bases match TRBD2. The V segment lost 1 base and the J segment 4 bases; nucleotides outside the gene matches: 8. Germline V gives CDR1 SGHAT, CDR2 FQNNGV. The CDR3 is 18 residues long. The CDR3 DNA follows: TGTGCCAGCAGCTTAGCGGGACTAGCGGGAAGGCAAGCAGATACGCAGTATTTT. Translated, it gives CASSLAGLAGRQADTQYF.

CDR3 loop: CASSPTPWDISGNTIYF. CDR3 nucleotide sequence: TGTGCCAGCAGCCCTACACCATGGGACATCTCTGGAAACACCATATATTTT. The V gene is TRBV9, the J gene TRBJ1-3, with D possibly TRBD1 on 6 matching bases. Germline CDR1 and CDR2: SGDLS and YYNGEE. V was shortened by 4 bases and J by 0 bases, with 17 bases between the two germline ends. The CDR3 runs to 17 residues.

This chain connects TRBV10-2 to TRBJ2-1; 9 bases line up with TRBD2. The germline V gene has CDR1 WSHSY and CDR2 SAAADI. Unmatched junction bases numbered 11, after V lost 7 bases and J lost 7 bases. The CDR3 consists of 15 residues. The CDR3 DNA reads TGCGCCAGCACCCTTGAAGCGGGAGGACGAAATGAGCAGTTCTTC. Translated, it gives CASTLEAGGRNEQFF.

This clone is a singleton in its sample. The chain carries TRBV7-9 and TRBJ2-1; 7 bases are a match to TRBD1. This CDR3 has 13 amino acids. Per germline, CDR1 SEHNR and CDR2 FQNEAQ (reference sequence). The trim removed 2 bases at V and 10 bases at J, leaving 5 bases unmatched. As DNA, the CDR3 is TGTGCCAGCAGCTTACGACAGGGTCTCGAGCAGTTCTTC. Residues: CASSLRQGLEQFF.

The chain combines TRBV27 with TRBJ2-1; either TRBD1 or TRBD2 may supply D (5 bases each). V dropped 6 bases and J dropped 12 bases, with 12 bases sitting between them. The CDR3 runs to 11 residues. The germline gives CDR1 MNHEY, CDR2 SMNVEV (reference sequence). The CDR3 here is CASSPGTSQFF. The CDR3 DNA reads as TGTGCCAGCAGCCCGGGGACCTCGCAGTTCTTC.

The V gene is TRBV7-9, the J gene TRBJ1-1, with D tentatively TRBD1 (6 bases). V lost 6 bases and J 5 bases, leaving 16 bases between the germline ends. This CDR3 spans 14 amino acids. CDR1 and CDR2 from the germline V gene are SEHNR and FQNEAQ (reference sequence). CDR3: CASSSTGLETEAFF. The DNA of the CDR3 is TGTGCCAGCAGTTCCACAGGGTTAGAAACTGAAGCTTTCTTT.

The chain links TRBV7-9 to TRBJ1-2; 9 bases are a match to TRBD1. The trim removed 0 bases at V and 8 bases at J, leaving 7 bases unmatched. Germline CDR1 SEHNR, CDR2 FQNEAQ (reference sequence). The CDR3 has 15 residues. Here the CDR3 DNA reads TGTGCCAGCAGCTTAGCGGGGACAGGGACTTCGGGCTACACCTTC. Translated, it gives CASSLAGTGTSGYTF.

The table lists this clone with a count of one. J is TRBJ1-4 and V is TRBV5-1; 8 bases map to TRBD1. The germline V gene encodes CDR1 SGHRS and CDR2 YFSETQ. The CDR3 consists of 14 residues. With V trimmed by 5 bases and J by 11 bases, 11 bases remained unmatched. The CDR3 DNA follows: TGCGCCAGCAGTACAGGACAGGGAACTTCTAAACTGTTTTTT. Amino acid sequence: CASSTGQGTSKLFF. Full variable domain (missing parts from reference TRBV5-1 and TRBJ1-4): KAGVTQTPRYLIKTRGQQVTLSCSPISGHRSVSWYQQTPGQGLQFLFEYFSETQRNKGNFPGRFSGRQFSNSRSEMNVSTLELGDSALYLCASSTGQGTSKLFFGSGTQLSVL.

CDR3 sequence reads: CASSFPRVVSAYSNQPQHF. CDR3 in DNA: TGTGCCAGCAGCTTTCCTAGGGTTGTCTCCGCGTATAGCAATCAGCCCCAGCATTTT. This chain joins TRBV7-8 and TRBJ1-5; D unclear. This CDR3 is built from 19 residues. Germline V gives CDR1 SGHVS, CDR2 FQNEAQ. V was clipped by 3 bases and J by 0 bases, with 21 bases between them.

The chain is built from TRBV20-1 and TRBJ2-3; D is unclear. Per the germline V gene, CDR1 is DFQATT and CDR2 is SNEGSKA (reference sequence). The V gene lost 1 base and the J gene lost 1 base, with 0 bases spanning the gap. The CDR3 extends over 11 amino acids. CDR3 residues: CSARGTDTQYF. DNA of the CDR3: TGCAGTGCTAGAGGCACAGATACGCAGTATTTT.

V usage is TRBV4-3 and J usage is TRBJ2-7; D ambiguous. The CDR3 covers 14 residues. The germline V gene encodes CDR1 LGHNA and CDR2 YSLEER. V was cut by 1 base and J by 0 bases, with 7 bases left in between. DNA of the CDR3: TGCGCCAGCAGCCAAGGGGCAAGCTCCTACGAGCAGTACTTC. Amino acid sequence: CASSQGASSYEQYF.

The chain joins TRBV6-5 to TRBJ1-1; D may be TRBD1 (5 bases). The CDR3 is 15 residues long. CDR1 and CDR2 from the germline V gene are MNHEY and SVGAGI. Deletions cut 7 bases from V and 1 base from J, with 16 bases between. As DNA, the CDR3 is TGTGCCAGCACGTTCGGGAACGGGGGGAACACTGAAGCTTTCTTT. It translates to CASTFGNGGNTEAFF.

The J gene is TRBJ1-1, the V gene TRBV7-2, with a weak D call TRBD1 (5 bases). The CDR3 runs 16 residues. Trimming cost V 1 base and J 1 base, with 13 bases left between them. The germline V gene encodes CDR1 SGHTA and CDR2 FQGNSA. The CDR3 here is CASSLDGALTNTEAFF. DNA for the CDR3: TGTGCCAGCAGCTTAGACGGGGCTCTAACGAACACTGAAGCTTTCTTT.

The V call is TRBV6-2 or TRBV6-3, the J call TRBJ2-7; 11 bases are shared with TRBD2. Germline CDR1 reads MNHEY; CDR2 reads SVGEGT. The V gene end was trimmed by 6 bases and the J gene end by 3 bases; junction bases not matched to a gene: 4. This CDR3 is 14 amino acids long. CDR3 nucleotides: TGTGCCAGCAGCAGACTAGCGGGACGCTACGAGCAGTACTTC. It encodes CASSRLAGRYEQYF.

This rearrangement joins TRBV4-2 to TRBJ2-7; TRBD2 matches at 10 bases. Germline values: CDR1 LGHNA, CDR2 YNFKEQ. Unmatched junction bases numbered 1, after V lost 1 base and J lost 1 base. The CDR3 loop spans 15 amino acids. CDR3 region: CASSQASGSSYEQYF. DNA of the CDR3: TGTGCCAGCAGCCAAGCTAGCGGGAGTTCCTACGAGCAGTACTTC.

The chain uses TRBV25-1 and TRBJ2-7, with 7 bases identical to TRBD1. The CDR3 has 16 amino acids. With 2 bases clipped from V and 7 bases from J, the junction kept 14 bases outside the gene matches. Per germline, CDR1 MGHDK and CDR2 SYGVNS. The CDR3 protein is CASSETGSEGAPEQYF. The CDR3 DNA reads TGTGCCAGCAGTGAAACTGGGTCAGAGGGGGCCCCTGAGCAGTACTTC.

The chain has TRBV7-2 and TRBJ1-1; D unclear. Germline CDR1 is SGHTA and CDR2 is FQGNSA. The ends were cut back, 1 base at V and 5 bases at J, with 14 bases in the middle. The CDR3 is 15 amino acids. The CDR3 DNA sequence: TGTGCCAGCAGCTTAGGTGCCTTTTTTGAGACTGAAGCTTTCTTT. Protein: CASSLGAFFETEAFF.

The genes are TRBV5-6 and TRBJ1-1; no clear D. CDR3 size: 13 residues. The germline gives CDR1 SGHDT, CDR2 YYEEEE. V was clipped by 5 bases and J by 7 bases, with 15 bases between them. The CDR3 nucleotides read TGTGCCAGCAGAGGGCGCAGAGGCGGTGAAGCTTTCTTT. Translated, it gives CASRGRRGGEAFF.

About this clone itself: The junction and the germline gene differ at one end; a read error may be behind it. This chain uses TRBV7-9 with TRBJ2-5; 13 bases fit TRBD2. This CDR3 is built from 13 residues. From germline, CDR1 is SEHNR and CDR2 FQNEAQ (reference sequence). CDR3 in amino acids: CASSSPSGTSGNF. CDR3 sequence (DNA): TGTGCCAGCAGCTCGCCCAGTGGGACTAGCGGGAACTTC. Combining the CDR3 with reference TRBV7-9 and TRBJ2-5 gives the whole variable domain DTGVSQNPRHKITKRGQNVTFRCDPISEHNRLYWYRQTLGQGPEFLTYFQNEAQLEKSRLLSDRFSAERPKGSFSTLEIQRTEQGDSAMYLCASSSPSGTSGNFGPGTRLLVL.

This rearrangement joins TRBV27 to TRBJ2-7, with 9 bases matching TRBD1. The CDR3 length is 15 residues. CDR1 is MNHEY and CDR2 is SMNVEV in the germline V gene (reference sequence). V was pared by 0 bases and J by 5 bases, with 5 bases of the junction left unmatched. The CDR3: CASSLSRTGAHEQYF. In nucleotides, the CDR3 is TGTGCCAGCAGTTTATCTAGGACAGGGGCCCACGAGCAGTACTTC.

The chain carries TRBV27 and TRBJ2-1; 9 bases agree with TRBD2. V lost 6 bases and J lost 9; bases outside the gene matches: 12. Germline V CDR1 and CDR2: MNHEY, SMNVEV (reference sequence). This CDR3 comprises 15 residues. CDR3 residues: CASSPASGMGGEQFF. For the CDR3, the DNA is TGTGCCAGCAGCCCCGCTAGCGGGATGGGGGGTGAGCAGTTCTTC.

The rearrangement uses TRBV27 and TRBJ2-7; TRBD1 matches 9 bases. This CDR3 comprises 16 residues. In germline, CDR1 is MNHEY, CDR2 SMNVEV (reference sequence). V gave up 6 bases and J gave up 3 bases; unmatched junction bases: 12. The CDR3 reads CASRPKGDRVLYEQYF. CDR3 coding DNA: TGTGCCAGCAGACCAAAGGGGGACAGGGTACTCTACGAGCAGTACTTC.

The chain has TRBV7-8 and TRBJ2-1; D gene uncertain. This CDR3 comprises 15 residues. Trimming took 5 bases from V and 8 from J, leaving 19 bases between them. The germline CDR1 and CDR2 sequences are SGHVS and FQNEAQ. The CDR3 spells CASSPSSTWKDEQFF. The CDR3 DNA sequence: TGTGCCAGCAGCCCCAGTTCGACGTGGAAGGATGAGCAGTTCTTC.

CDR3 in amino acids: CASSGSPPGTSTYEQYF. The CDR3 DNA follows: TGTGCCAGCAGCGGGTCCCCCCCCGGGACATCGACCTACGAGCAGTACTTC. The rearrangement uses TRBV7-9 and TRBJ2-7; a weak D match, TRBD1 (6 bases). CDR3 length: 17 residues. The ends were cut back, 5 bases at V and 2 bases at J, with 22 bases in the middle. Germline V lookup: CDR1 SEHNR, CDR2 FQNEAQ (reference sequence).

The chain has TRBV30 and TRBJ1-2; TRBD1 is a possible D gene (5 bases). This CDR3 has 12 amino acids. Germline lookup yields CDR1 GTSNPN and CDR2 SVGIG (reference sequence). V dropped 2 bases and J dropped 7 bases, with 11 bases sitting between them. CDR3 DNA: TGTGCCTGGAGTCCAGGGTCGGTTGGCTACACCTTC. Protein product: CAWSPGSVGYTF.

The chain employs TRBV19 and TRBJ1-1, with D perhaps matching TRBD1 (6 bases). This CDR3 spans 15 amino acids. The V and J ends lost 3 bases and 0 bases respectively, with 11 bases between them. The germline gives CDR1 LNHDA, CDR2 SQIVND (reference sequence). The CDR3 region is CASSMMGDMNTEAFF. The CDR3 nucleotides are TGTGCCAGTAGTATGATGGGGGACATGAACACTGAAGCTTTCTTT.

This chain uses TRBV21-1 with TRBJ1-2. TRBV21-1 is marked as a pseudogene. The CDR3 has 12 residues. CDR3 protein: CASSKDGIGYTF. CDR3 DNA: TGTGCCAGCAGCAAAGACGGCATAGGCTACACCTTC.

This chain joins TRBV12-3 or TRBV12-4 and TRBJ2-7; D gene uncertain. V was clipped by 2 bases and J by 7 bases, with 6 bases between them. The CDR3 consists of 11 residues. For the CDR3, the DNA is TGTGCCAGCAGTTTACGGCTGGAGCAGTACTTC. This translates into CASSLRLEQYF.

This clone was counted only a few times. The chain joins TRBV10-3 to TRBJ1-1, with D maybe TRBD1 (5 bases). Trimming shortened V by 6 bases and J by 1 base, and 12 bases separated the two germline ends. The germline V gene has CDR1 ENHRY and CDR2 SYGVKD. This CDR3 region has 14 residues. CDR3 nucleotide sequence: TGTGCCATCAGGTCGGTTGGGGCGAACACTGAAGCTTTCTTT. This encodes CAIRSVGANTEAFF.

This clone came up a few times. The genes are TRBV18 and TRBJ2-1, with D perhaps being TRBD1 or TRBD2 (5 bases each). The CDR3 covers 17 residues. Trimming stripped 3 bases from V and 9 bases from J, with 24 bases between. CDR1 KGHSH and CDR2 LQKENI come from the germline V gene. In nucleotides, the CDR3 is TGTGCCAGCTCACCGCGGAGTGCCGGGGACGGCGGTGCTGAGCAGTTCTTC. Its protein is CASSPRSAGDGGAEQFF.

The V and J genes are TRBV19 and TRBJ2-1, with D possibly being TRBD2 (6 bases). This CDR3 region has 16 residues. V was shortened by 5 bases and J by 9 bases, with 23 bases between the two germline ends. CDR1 is LNHDA, CDR2 SQIVND, per germline (reference sequence). The CDR3 sequence: CASSLRTGTLAVEQFF. The CDR3 DNA reads as TGTGCCAGTAGTTTAAGGACGGGGACGTTAGCGGTTGAGCAGTTCTTC.